Listed below are T cell receptor beta chains from one sample, sequenced in a study of identical twins. TCRdb called the 5' RACE reads again in MiXCR, with one record for every CDR3 protein. The sample holds about 250,000 distinct CDR3 sequences, around 15% seen once. Sequencing used memory (CD45RO+) T cells sorted from blood. All receptors come from a woman younger than 35 in good health. Each CDR3 is given with its conserved first and last residue. Fields, in order: V gene, J gene, CDR3 protein.

TRBV7-3	TRBJ1-6	CASSQDAYNSPLHF
TRBV6-1	TRBJ2-1	CASNRAGGYLNEQFF
TRBV5-6	TRBJ1-2	CASSPTPGGRLGGYTF
TRBV4-2	TRBJ2-1	CASSQVAAGGTKYNEQFF
TRBV7-9	TRBJ1-1	CASSSAGTSHGEAFF
TRBV6-1	TRBJ2-1	CASRGTGLRSYNEQFF
TRBV25-1	TRBJ2-7	CASSAPGLANYEQYF
TRBV3-1	TRBJ2-7	CASSQIRDGFSYEQYF
TRBV7-8	TRBJ2-3	CASSLAAGYTDTQYF
TRBV10-3	TRBJ2-5	CAINSGQGRETQYF
TRBV5-1	TRBJ1-1	CASSFRTGPNTEAFF
TRBV18	TRBJ2-5	CASSPQGLAPRVETQYF
TRBV29-1	TRBJ2-3	CSVVGAGGPTDTQYF
TRBV24-1	TRBJ2-2	CATSGGLGGGELFF
TRBV20-1	TRBJ2-5	CSARGQTIKETQYF
TRBV28	TRBJ2-7	CASRGPGAYEQYF
TRBV10-3	TRBJ2-2	CAIRRTGRGGNTGELFF
TRBV4-1	TRBJ1-2	CASSQDRSGWSYGYTF
TRBV20-1	TRBJ2-7	CSARSQKDYEQYF
TRBV7-3	TRBJ1-1	CASSLKGQGITEAFF
TRBV6-5	TRBJ2-7	CASSYDSNEQYF
TRBV29-1	TRBJ2-1	CSVAYQTYNEQFF
TRBV7-2	TRBJ1-1	CASSSYRTEAFF
TRBV18	TRBJ2-1	CASSPLAGRNSEQFF
TRBV20-1	TRBJ2-7	CSARPGGSYIEQYF
TRBV7-9	TRBJ2-7	CASSLGAAGWSYEQYF
TRBV10-2	TRBJ2-2	CASRARTGDTGELFF
TRBV20-1	TRBJ1-1	CSARGWRREGGNTEAFF
TRBV9	TRBJ1-1	CASSVGGRFMNTEAFF
TRBV5-1	TRBJ2-6	CASSDGQVLRGANVLTF
TRBV12-3/TRBV12-4	TRBJ1-2	CASSWTGNGYTF
TRBV7-6	TRBJ2-1	CASSLNQGPYNEQFF
TRBV24-1	TRBJ2-5	CATSDPRTSGETQYF
TRBV4-1	TRBJ2-7	CASSQASGVDGEQYF
TRBV5-1	TRBJ2-2	CASSSGGTGVTGELFF
TRBV18	TRBJ1-1	CASSPGNTEAFF
TRBV20-1	TRBJ2-1	CGVAGSRPNQQFF
TRBV6-1	TRBJ2-3	CASGHGGRGLADTQYF
TRBV11-2	TRBJ2-1	CASSLVPGGRRGNEQFF
TRBV29-1	TRBJ2-3	CSVPHLVRNSQYF
TRBV30	TRBJ2-1	CAWSLRYEQFF
TRBV20-1	TRBJ2-7	CSASLRGEKYF
TRBV7-2	TRBJ1-2	CASSLGRGYTF
TRBV20-1	TRBJ2-1	CSATPGPYPEEQFF